This TCR beta chain was found in a study of Siglec-9 on CD8 T cells in melanoma. V shed 8 bases, J shed 0 bases, and the junction held 10 bases outside the gene matches. The CDR3 is 16 residues long. Germline CDR1 is WSHSY and CDR2 is SAAADI. Notes on the study in general: Siglec-9 reportedly marks and regulates an effector memory CD8+ T-cell subset apparently accumulating in melanoma tumors.

Repertoires were generated with immunoSEQ multiplex PCR, while TCRdb's copy carries only in-frame clones and drops some. Here the sample spans tens of thousands of clones, 80% being singletons. Concerning this clone: Its antigen is currently unknown.

The TCR was taken from a human donor in good health. The chain is built from TRBV10-2 and TRBJ2-1; 7 positions match TRBD2. Sequencing was performed on Siglec-9- CD8+ T cells sorted from blood. CDR3 nucleotide sequence: TGCGCCAGCGGTTTACCGGGAGGAGGCTCCTACAATGAGCAGTTCTTC. It specifies CASGLPGGGSYNEQFF.